Listed below are T cell receptor beta chains from one sample, sequenced in a study of T cell changes during pregnancy in multiple sclerosis. TCRdb's table, derived via immunoSEQ multiplex PCR, lists solely in-frame clones and lacks some. The sample lists about 64,000 clones, about 96% occurring once. The material sequenced was CD8+ T cells from peripheral blood mononuclear cells, taken after pregnancy. The receptors shown here come from a female donor with multiple sclerosis, enrolled in a pregnancy study. The CDR3 runs from the conserved cysteine through the conserved F or W. The D gene is left open where the match is weak. A row's size may be missing; if present it is once, few, many or a size class.

TRBV11-2	.	TRBJ2-3	.	CASTSSGFTDTQYF	TGTGCCAGCACTTCGTCAGGATTTACAGATACGCAGTATTTT
TRBV6-5	.	TRBJ1-2	TRBD1	CASSPSRGNGYTF	TGTGCCAGCAGTCCCTCCAGGGGGAATGGCTACACCTTC
TRBV7-8	.	TRBJ1-1	TRBD1	CASSLEGRGRPEAFF	TGTGCCAGCAGCTTAGAAGGCAGGGGGCGGCCTGAAGCTTTCTTT
TRBV5-6	once	TRBJ2-5	TRBD2	CASAPGGGRNQETQYF	TGTGCCAGCGCGCCGGGCGGGGGGAGAAATCAAGAGACCCAGTACTTC
TRBV7-9	.	TRBJ2-7	TRBD2	CASSLVEAGGPYEQYF	TGTGCCAGCAGCTTAGTTGAGGCGGGAGGCCCCTACGAGCAGTACTTC
TRBV28	few	TRBJ2-7	TRBD1	CATAGQGFYEQYF	TGTGCCACCGCGGGACAGGGCTTCTACGAGCAGTACTTC
TRBV7-6	.	TRBJ2-3	TRBD2	CASSDSGRGTDTQYF	TGTGCCAGTAGTGATAGCGGGAGGGGCACAGATACGCAGTATTTT
TRBV6-5	.	TRBJ2-3	TRBD2	CASSSAGTSVPDTQYF	TGTGCCAGCAGTTCCGCCGGGACTAGTGTTCCAGATACGCAGTATTTT
TRBV28	.	TRBJ2-7	TRBD1	CASRRQGEAYEQYF	TGTGCCAGCAGAAGACAGGGTGAGGCCTACGAGCAGTACTTC
TRBV28	.	TRBJ2-7	TRBD1	CASSETGGQAGEQYF	TGTGCCAGCAGTGAAACAGGGGGCCAGGCGGGGGAGCAGTACTTC
TRBV27	.	TRBJ2-2	TRBD2	CASKGLARSEELFF	TGTGCCTCGAAGGGACTAGCAAGATCGGAGGAGCTGTTTTTT
TRBV27	.	TRBJ2-1	.	CASSLLITGSVSYNEQFF	TGTGCCAGCAGTTTATTGATTACAGGGTCAGTGAGCTACAATGAGCAGTTCTTC
TRBV4-2	.	TRBJ1-3	.	CASSQIRGVENTIYF	TGTGCCAGCAGCCAAATCCGGGGAGTAGAAAACACCATATATTTT
TRBV4-1	.	TRBJ2-7	TRBD2	CASSQVGGREQYF	TGCGCCAGCAGCCAAGTCGGGGGGAGAGAGCAGTACTTC
TRBV7-6	.	TRBJ2-1	.	CASSGETGPSSYNEQFF	TGTGCCAGCAGCGGAGAGACAGGCCCAAGCTCCTACAATGAGCAGTTCTTC
TRBV27	once	TRBJ2-7	TRBD1	CASSLDRGYEQYF	TGTGCCAGCAGTTTAGACAGGGGGTACGAGCAGTACTTC
TRBV7-9	.	TRBJ2-5	TRBD1	CASSLRDRDIETQYF	TGTGCCAGCAGCTTACGGGACAGGGATATAGAGACCCAGTACTTC
TRBV27	.	TRBJ2-7	TRBD1	CASSLSSGTDGAYEQYF	TGTGCCAGCAGTTTATCCTCCGGGACAGACGGAGCCTACGAGCAGTACTTC
TRBV5-4	.	TRBJ1-4	TRBD1	CASTTGKANEKLFF	TGTGCCAGCACGACAGGGAAGGCTAATGAAAAACTGTTTTTT
TRBV4-2	.	TRBJ2-1	TRBD2	CASSQGLAGDPYNEQFF	TGTGCCAGCAGCCAAGGTCTAGCGGGAGACCCCTACAATGAGCAGTTCTTC
TRBV27	.	TRBJ2-5	.	CASSSRLAGTRETQYF	TGTGCCAGCAGTTCCCGTCTTGCGGGGACGCGGGAGACCCAGTACTTC
TRBV6-5	.	TRBJ2-5	.	CASRSGVTLAETQYF	TGTGCCAGCCGGTCAGGGGTTACTTTGGCTGAGACCCAGTACTTC
TRBV9	.	TRBJ2-7	TRBD2	CASSVGGGSVHEQYF	TGTGCCAGCAGCGTAGGTGGCGGGAGTGTCCACGAGCAGTACTTC
TRBV5-4	.	TRBJ2-1	TRBD2	CASSLGGRARNEQFF	TGTGCCAGCAGCTTGGGCGGGAGGGCCCGGAATGAGCAGTTCTTC
TRBV9	.	TRBJ2-5	.	CASSAMGGRETQYF	TGTGCCAGCAGCGCGATGGGGGGTCGAGAGACCCAGTACTTC
TRBV21-1	.	TRBJ1-2	.	CASSKAGQGAWWGYGYTF	TGTGCCAGCAGCAAAGCGGGACAGGGGGCATGGTGGGGTTATGGCTACACCTTC
TRBV28	.	TRBJ1-3	TRBD1	CANQEDRAETGNTIYF	TGTGCCAACCAAGAAGACAGGGCCGAAACTGGAAACACCATATATTTT
TRBV7-2	.	TRBJ1-5	TRBD1	CASSLAMTGGQPQHF	TGTGCCAGCAGCTTAGCGATGACAGGGGGGCAGCCCCAGCATTTT
TRBV28	.	TRBJ1-5	.	CASSTNSRAQHF	TGTGCCAGCAGTACTAACTCTCGAGCCCAGCATTTT
TRBV15	.	TRBJ2-5	.	CATSPSGRAETQYF	TGTGCCACCAGCCCATCGGGCAGGGCGGAGACCCAGTACTTC
TRBV7-9	.	TRBJ2-5	.	CASTVLQGSGETQYF	TGTGCCAGCACCGTTCTGCAGGGGTCCGGGGAGACCCAGTACTTC
TRBV7-8	.	TRBJ1-1	.	CASSTRGQASSEAFF	TGTGCCAGCAGCACCCGTGGCCAGGCCTCCTCTGAAGCTTTCTTT
TRBV11-1	.	TRBJ2-1	TRBD2	CASSLESGISYNEQFF	TGTGCCAGCAGCTTAGAAAGCGGGATTTCCTACAATGAGCAGTTCTTC
TRBV5-5	once	TRBJ1-4	.	CASSLAPEKLFF	TGTGCCAGCAGCTTGGCCCCGGAAAAACTGTTTTTT
TRBV28	.	TRBJ2-2	TRBD2	CASRTIAGGPRTGELFF	TGTGCCAGCAGGACTATAGCGGGAGGGCCTCGGACCGGGGAGCTGTTTTTT
TRBV19	.	TRBJ2-5	TRBD2	CASSTLAGVCICQETQYF	TGTGCCAGTAGTACTCTAGCGGGAGTTTGTATATGCCAAGAGACCCAGTACTTC
TRBV6-1	.	TRBJ2-1	TRBD2	CASSVRGGRVWEQFF	TGTGCCAGCAGTGTGCGTGGCGGGAGGGTTTGGGAGCAGTTCTTC
TRBV27	once	TRBJ2-7	TRBD1	CASRGTGDSYEQYF	TGTGCCAGCAGGGGGACAGGAGACTCCTACGAGCAGTACTTC
TRBV27	.	TRBJ2-1	TRBD2	CASGGAGGSEQFF	TGTGCCAGTGGGGGAGCGGGAGGTAGTGAGCAGTTCTTC
TRBV13	.	TRBJ2-7	TRBD1	CASSLRDRSYEQYF	TGTGCCAGCAGCTTACGGGACAGGTCCTACGAGCAGTACTTC
TRBV13	.	TRBJ2-7	TRBD2	CASSLAAGDVEQYF	TGTGCCAGCAGCTTAGCGGCGGGAGATGTCGAGCAGTACTTC
TRBV7-2	.	TRBJ1-5	.	CASSPNGDSNQPQHF	TGTGCCAGCAGCCCAAATGGAGATAGCAATCAGCCCCAGCATTTT
TRBV5-6	.	TRBJ2-1	.	CASSLVGGNEQFF	TGTGCCAGCAGCTTGGTCGGGGGCAATGAGCAGTTCTTC
TRBV7-8	.	TRBJ2-3	.	CASSFLVTDTQYF	TGTGCCAGCAGCTTCTTAGTTACAGATACGCAGTATTTT
TRBV2	.	TRBJ2-5	.	CATKGQRETQYF	TGTGCCACGAAAGGACAGCGGGAGACCCAGTACTTC